A single T cell receptor beta chain is shown here with its context. Its antigen is unknown. No much larger clone exists at a distance of one base, and base qualities are not known. Trimming removed 1 base from V and 0 bases from J, leaving 9 bases between the germline ends. CDR1 and CDR2 are read off the germline V gene (reference sequence) as SEHNR and FQNEAQ. Reading from cysteine to phenylalanine, the CDR3 counts 15 amino acids. Left in the record is the CDR3 DNA by itself, 45 bases read in frame from the first base. The library relied on RT-PCR. The sequencer listed for this sample is NextSeq 550. TCRdb reworked the public reads: Q25 trimming with fastp, MiXCR clone assembly, productive beta chains retained. CDR3 protein duplicates are merged, each entry listing the most common genes and DNA. In all, the sample holds about a million distinct CDR3 sequences, and roughly 18% of those were seen once. The top ten clones comprise under 6.5% of the sample.

This specimen comes from a study of patients and donors after allogeneic stem cell transplantation (TCRdb year 2020). Sequenced: blood, either unsorted or a sorted T cell fraction (not recorded which). The source is a human donor who was either an allogeneic HSCT recipient or a stem cell or donor lymphocyte infusion donor (not recorded which). It is not recorded whose cells these are; they may come from a transplant donor. The V gene is TRBV7-9 and the J gene is TRBJ1-1, with the D segment identity uncertain. The CDR3 reads CASSLDVLMNTEAFF. The DNA reads as follows: TGTGCCAGCAGCTTAGATGTACTTATGAACACTGAAGCTTTCTTT.